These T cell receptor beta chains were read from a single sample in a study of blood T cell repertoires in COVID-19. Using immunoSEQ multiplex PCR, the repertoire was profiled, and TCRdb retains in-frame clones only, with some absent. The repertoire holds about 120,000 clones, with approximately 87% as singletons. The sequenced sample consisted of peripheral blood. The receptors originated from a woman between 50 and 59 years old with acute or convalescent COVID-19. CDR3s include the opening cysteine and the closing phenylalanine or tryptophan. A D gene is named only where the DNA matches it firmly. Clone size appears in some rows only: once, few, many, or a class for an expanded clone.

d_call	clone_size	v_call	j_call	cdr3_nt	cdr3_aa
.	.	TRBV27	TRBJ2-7	TGTGCCAGCAGTTTCGGGGATGGCTACGAGCAGTACTTC	CASSFGDGYEQYF
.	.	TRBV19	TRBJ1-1	TGTGCCAGTAGTATAATTACGGGAACTGAAGCTTTCTTT	CASSIITGTEAFF
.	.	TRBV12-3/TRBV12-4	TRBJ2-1	TGTGCCAGCAGTTTTCCTGGGCAGAATGAGCAGTTCTTC	CASSFPGQNEQFF
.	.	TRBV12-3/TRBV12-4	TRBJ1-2	TGTGCCAGCAGTTTTACAGGACCCTATGGCTACACCTTC	CASSFTGPYGYTF
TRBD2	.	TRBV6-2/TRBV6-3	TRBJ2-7	TGTGCCAGCAGCCCGGGGGGGCCCTACGAGCAGTACTTC	CASSPGGPYEQYF
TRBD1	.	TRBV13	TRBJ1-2	TGTGCCAGCAGCTGGGGACAGGGACGGAACTATGGCTACACCTTC	CASSWGQGRNYGYTF
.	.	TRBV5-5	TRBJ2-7	TGTGCCAGCAGAAATGGAGCGGGTACACTCTACGAGCAGTACTTC	CASRNGAGTLYEQYF
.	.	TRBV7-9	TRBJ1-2	TGTGCCAGCAGCTTAGGGGGCCACCAGGGTGGCTACACCTTC	CASSLGGHQGGYTF
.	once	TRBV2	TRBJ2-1	TGTGCCAGCAGTGAAGTCGCCCGGACTAATTACAATGAGCAGTTCTTC	CASSEVARTNYNEQFF
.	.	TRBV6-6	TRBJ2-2	TGTGCCAGCAGTTCCGGGGTAACCGGGGAGCTGTTTTTT	CASSSGVTGELFF
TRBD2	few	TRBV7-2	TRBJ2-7	TGTGCCAGCAGCTGGGGACTAGCGGGGGGGAGCCCCTACGAGCAGTACTTC	CASSWGLAGGSPYEQYF
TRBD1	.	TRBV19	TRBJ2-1	TGTGCCAGTAAGAGACAGGGGGCGGCTGATGAGCAGTTCTTC	CASKRQGAADEQFF
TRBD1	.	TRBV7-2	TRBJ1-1	TGTGCCAGCAGCCGGGACAGGGGGAGTACTGAAGCTTTCTTT	CASSRDRGSTEAFF
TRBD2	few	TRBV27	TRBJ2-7	TGTGCCAGCAGTTTAAGGCCACCACTAGCGGGGGCCACATACGAGCAGTACTTC	CASSLRPPLAGATYEQYF
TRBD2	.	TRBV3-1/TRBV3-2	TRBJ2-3	TGTGCCAGCAGCACACGGACTAGCGGGAGGGATACGCAGTATTTT	CASSTRTSGRDTQYF
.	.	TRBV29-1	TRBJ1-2	TGCAGCGTCCTGGACAGCAACTATGGCTACACCTTC	CSVLDSNYGYTF
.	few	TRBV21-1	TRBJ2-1	TGTGCCAGCAGCACACGATCCGGGACAGGGAACAATGAGCAGTTCTTC	CASSTRSGTGNNEQFF
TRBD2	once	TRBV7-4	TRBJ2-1	TGTGCCAGCAGCTTTACTAGCGGGGAACCGTGTCTGAATGAGCAGTTCTTC	CASSFTSGEPCLNEQFF
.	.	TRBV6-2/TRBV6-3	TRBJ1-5	TGTGCCAGCAGTTGGACAGAGGTGGATTATCAGCCCCAGCATTTT	CASSWTEVDYQPQHF
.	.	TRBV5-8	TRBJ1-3	TGTGCCAGCAGACTGGACAGCCTCTCTGGAAACACCATATATTTT	CASRLDSLSGNTIYF
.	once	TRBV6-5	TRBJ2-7	TGTGCCAGCAGTTACTCACGCGCCCTCCCCGGCGAGCAGTACTTC	CASSYSRALPGEQYF
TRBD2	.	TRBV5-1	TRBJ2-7	TGCGCCAGCAGCTTGTTCGCCGGGACTAGCGGGAGGGTTAGCTCCTACGAGCAGTACTTC	CASSLFAGTSGRVSSYEQYF
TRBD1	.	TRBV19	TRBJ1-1	TGTGCCAGTAGTGCATACAGGGGGAGGCACACTGAAGCTTTCTTT	CASSAYRGRHTEAFF
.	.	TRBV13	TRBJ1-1	TGTGCCAGCAGCTATATGAACACTGAAGCTTTCTTT	CASSYMNTEAFF
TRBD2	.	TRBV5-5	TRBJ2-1	TGTGCCAGCAGCTTGAGCCAGCGGGGGCTTGGGAATGAGCAGTTCTTC	CASSLSQRGLGNEQFF
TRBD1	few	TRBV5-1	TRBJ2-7	TGCGCCAGCAGCGTTCGGACAGGGAAGGGCTACGAGCAGTACTTC	CASSVRTGKGYEQYF
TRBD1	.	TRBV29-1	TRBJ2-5	TGCAGCGTTAGGGGGGACAGGTCGGCGGGGACCCAGTACTTC	CSVRGDRSAGTQYF
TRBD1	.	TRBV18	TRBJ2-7	TGTGCCAGCTCACCAGTGGACAGGCAAGATCTCGAGCAGTACTTC	CASSPVDRQDLEQYF